Included here is one T cell receptor (beta chain) sequence, with context. Its specificity is not known. cDNA serving as the sequencing template came from extracted, reverse transcribed RNA. Generated by immunoSEQ multiplex PCR, the TCRdb table keeps only in-frame clones and is missing some. This table has approximately 98,000 clones, roughly 59% appearing once. This sample is drawn from a study of CD8+ T cells in alopecia areata. General study findings and limits: Sequencing of scalp samples also includes resident alphabeta T cells from normal skin. Clonality was higher in lesional than normal scalp, especially in alopecia totalis/universalis.

Trimming cost V 0 bases and J 0 bases, with 9 bases left between them. The CDR3 covers 15 residues. Germline V CDR1 and CDR2: SGHVS, FQNEAQ. The V call is TRBV7-8, the J call TRBJ2-7; D remains unclear. The sequenced sample was CD8+ T cells sorted from blood. The sequence came from a human donor in good health. DNA for the CDR3: TGTGCCAGCAGCTTAGCGGGCCCTAGCTCCTACGAGCAGTACTTC. This translates into CASSLAGPSSYEQYF.